These 22 T cell receptor beta chains share one sample of origin, sequenced in a study of T cells after yellow fever vaccination (dated by TCRdb to the late 2010s). Taken with the paper, the label for treatment or condition translates to: live attenuated yellow fever vaccine strain. Library preparation was by 5' RACE. The data were produced on an Illumina HiSeq 2500. TCRdb redid the processing of the public reads, applying fastp at Q25 and MiXCR, and retained in-frame beta chains. Records with the same CDR3 protein are collapsed into one entry carrying the most frequent genes and DNA. In all, the sample holds a few hundred thousand distinct CDR3 sequences, and over 6.5% of those were seen once. In total, the top ten clones hold more than 1% of the sample. The source material was CD4+ T cells sorted from PBMCs, sampled on the day of the yellow fever booster vaccination. These TCRs come from a man in his thirties or forties who received the YFV17D yellow fever vaccine.

Ten or more counts support this clonotype. This rearrangement joins TRBV5-1 to TRBJ2-7; unclear D gene. The CDR3 is made up of 14 amino acids. Germline loops: CDR1 SGHRS, CDR2 YFSETQ. V gave up 2 bases and J gave up 4 bases, with 13 bases separating them. The CDR3 here is CASSFLISTYEQYF. In nucleotides, the CDR3 is TGCGCCAGCAGCTTTCTAATCTCCACATACGAGCAGTACTTC.

This clonotype was found many times. V gene TRBV6-1 combines with J gene TRBJ1-4; D call uncertain. The CDR3 sequence is 13 residues long. CDR1 is MNHNS, CDR2 SASEGT, per germline. Trimming pared 5 bases from V and 3 bases from J, leaving 7 bases between. The CDR3 loop is CASSRSANEKLFF. Here the CDR3 DNA reads TGTGCCAGCAGTCGTTCAGCTAATGAAAAACTGTTTTTT.

This clonotype was seen only a few times. This chain uses TRBV20-1 with TRBJ2-6; D could derive from TRBD1 or TRBD2 (5 bases each). The CDR3 is made up of 15 amino acids. V lost 2 bases and J 1 base, leaving 9 bases between the germline ends. Germline V CDR1 and CDR2: DFQATT, SNEGSKA (reference sequence). This CDR3 is CSARWGSSGANVLTF. The CDR3 DNA reads as TGCAGTGCTAGATGGGGGTCTTCTGGGGCCAACGTCCTGACTTTC.

In its sample, this clonotype was seen many times. The rearrangement links TRBV13 to TRBJ2-1; TRBD2 matches 10 bases. The V gene end was trimmed by 4 bases and the J gene end by 8 bases; junction bases not matched to a gene: 11. Germline V gene sequence: CDR1 PRHDT, CDR2 FYEKMQ (reference sequence). There are 16 residues in the CDR3. This CDR3 is CASSYQAGGPVYEQFF. DNA of the CDR3: TGTGCCAGCAGCTATCAAGCGGGAGGGCCAGTATATGAGCAGTTCTTC.

A remark on this clonotype: This may be a read error: a much more frequent sequence differs by one nucleotide. The CDR3 nucleotides are TGTGCCAGCAGCTTATCGGAGGGGAACACTGAAGCTTTCTTT. It translates to CASSLSEGNTEAFF. This chain joins TRBV7-3 and TRBJ1-1, with D hard to call. This CDR3 region has 14 residues. Trimming cost V 2 bases and J 1 base, with 8 bases left between them. In germline, CDR1 is SGHTA, CDR2 FQGTGA.

J is TRBJ2-7 and V is TRBV18; weak D call: TRBD1 (5 bases). This CDR3 has 13 residues. V lost 3 bases, J lost 5 bases, and 11 bases lay in between. Germline V gene sequence: CDR1 KGHSH, CDR2 LQKENI. CDR3 in amino acids: CASSPQGFHEQYF. The DNA of the CDR3 is TGTGCCAGCTCACCTCAGGGTTTCCACGAGCAGTACTTC.

The V gene is TRBV9, the J gene TRBJ2-1; 16 nucleotides align to TRBD2. V shed 0 bases, J shed 9 bases, and the junction held 3 bases outside the gene matches. Germline loops: CDR1 SGDLS, CDR2 YYNGEE. This CDR3 is 16 amino acids long. The CDR3 DNA follows: TGTGCCAGCAGCGTAGCGGGACTAGCGGGAGGGGGTGAGCAGTTCTTC. This translates into CASSVAGLAGGGEQFF.

This sequence joins TRBV9 and TRBJ2-2; TRBD2 matches at 9 bases. Losses at the gene ends were 2 bases for V and 0 bases for J; bases not matched to a gene: 2. CDR3 length equals 16 residues. Per the germline V gene, CDR1 is SGDLS and CDR2 is YYNGEE. CDR3 in DNA: TGTGCCAGCAGCGTCCTAGCGGGATCGAACACCGGGGAGCTGTTTTTT. Its protein product is CASSVLAGSNTGELFF.

This clonotype occurred many times. The rearrangement uses TRBV5-1 and TRBJ1-2, with 8 nucleotides matching TRBD1. Losses at the gene ends were 4 bases for V and 0 bases for J; bases not matched to a gene: 2. Germline V CDR1 and CDR2: SGHRS, YFSETQ. The length of the CDR3 is 14 residues. The CDR3, as DNA: TGCGCCAGCAGCCCGGGACAGGCTAACTATGGCTACACCTTC. Protein: CASSPGQANYGYTF.

This clonotype has just a few counts. CDR3 in DNA: TGCGCCAGCAGTGAGTCCTCGCAGTCCTACGAGCAGTACTTC. Protein product: CASSESSQSYEQYF. V usage is TRBV10-1 and J usage is TRBJ2-7, with no clear D. CDR3 length equals 14 residues. Germline assignment: CDR1 WNHNN and CDR2 SYGVQD (reference sequence). The V and J ends lost 0 bases and 1 base respectively, with 7 bases between them.

The rearrangement joins TRBV7-9 to TRBJ2-1, with TRBD1 matching 9 bases. Trimming took 3 bases from V and 2 from J; bases not matched to a gene: 2. The germline gives CDR1 SEHNR, CDR2 FQNEAQ (reference sequence). This CDR3 has 15 amino acids. CDR3 DNA: TGTGCCAGCAGCTTTGGACAGGGGCCCTACAATGAGCAGTTCTTC. It is translated as CASSFGQGPYNEQFF.

The chain is built from TRBV20-1 and TRBJ2-1; D gene unclear. The CDR3 extends over 15 amino acids. V lost 2 bases to trimming and J lost 5 bases, with 16 bases between them. The germline CDR1 and CDR2 sequences are DFQATT and SNEGSKA (reference sequence). CDR3 amino acids: CSARLRTVPNNEQFF. The CDR3 DNA sequence: TGCAGTGCTAGATTACGTACGGTTCCAAACAATGAGCAGTTCTTC.

The rearrangement joins TRBV6-2 or TRBV6-3 to TRBJ2-1; maybe TRBD1 (6 bases). From germline, CDR1 is MNHEY and CDR2 SVGEGT. This CDR3 has 17 residues. The V end lost 5 bases, the J end lost 5 bases, and 22 bases lay between the germline ends. CDR3: CASSGGWTSRGHNEQFF. CDR3 DNA: TGTGCCAGCAGTGGGGGCTGGACTTCCCGGGGCCACAATGAGCAGTTCTTC.

This clonotype was detected only a few times. V usage is TRBV7-2 and J usage is TRBJ2-2, with 10 bases aligning to TRBD2. CDR1 SGHTA and CDR2 FQGNSA come from the germline V gene. Trimming took 4 bases from V and 8 from J; bases not matched to a gene: 10. The CDR3 runs 16 residues. In DNA form, the CDR3 reads TGTGCCAGCAGCTCATATTCTAGCGGGAGTCGGGGGGAGCTGTTTTTT. Translation gives CASSSYSSGSRGELFF. The full variable domain, in which reference TRBV7-2 and TRBJ2-2 provide the parts outside the CDR3, is GAGVSQSPSNKVTEKGKDVELRCDPISGHTALYWYRQSLGQGLEFLIYFQGNSAPDKSGLPSDRFSAERTGGSVSTLTIQRTQQEDSAVYLCASSSYSSGSRGELFFGEGSRLTVL.

The table lists this clonotype with many counts. The chain carries TRBV28 and TRBJ2-7; TRBD2 aligns across 10 bases. Germline-derived CDR1 and CDR2 are MDHEN and SYDVKM. CDR3 size: 14 residues. The V gene end was trimmed by 6 bases and the J gene end by 5 bases; junction bases not matched to a gene: 7. The CDR3 coding sequence is TGTGCCAGCAGACCCCAAAGCGGGAGGGACGAGCAGTACTTC. It translates to CASRPQSGRDEQYF.

At least ten counts were recorded for this clonotype. The chain has TRBV6-2 or TRBV6-3 and TRBJ2-1; D not resolved. Germline CDR1 is MNHEY and CDR2 is SVGEGT. The CDR3 sequence is 12 residues long. V was trimmed by 6 bases and J by 2 bases, leaving 5 bases between them. The chain's CDR3 is CASRPTYNEQFF. In DNA form, the CDR3 reads TGTGCCAGCAGACCCACCTACAATGAGCAGTTCTTC.

This clonotype came up a few times. This sequence joins TRBV27 and TRBJ2-7, with 7 nucleotides matching TRBD1. The CDR3 is 14 residues long. Germline CDR1 reads MNHEY; CDR2 reads SMNVEV (reference sequence). J was trimmed by 4 bases and V by 5 bases; bases with no gene match: 8. The CDR3 DNA reads as TGTGCCAGCAGTCGACAGGGAAGTTGGTACGAGCAGTACTTC. Translated, it gives CASSRQGSWYEQYF.

The table lists this clonotype with many counts. Written as DNA, the CDR3 is TGTGCCAGCAGTCCCTCGGGGACACACAATGAGCAGTTCTTC. This codes for CASSPSGTHNEQFF. This chain uses TRBV12-3 or TRBV12-4 with TRBJ2-1; maybe TRBD1 (6 bases). Trimming left V 5 bases short and J 5 bases short, with 13 bases between. CDR3 size: 14 residues.

This clonotype was found many times. The chain has TRBV10-3 and TRBJ1-5; 9 nucleotides line up with TRBD1. CDR1 and CDR2 (germline): ENHRY, SYGVKD. V lost 6 bases, J lost 5 bases, and 5 bases stayed unmatched. CDR3 length: 14 residues. The CDR3 reads CAIRPDRGDQPQHF. The CDR3 DNA follows: TGTGCCATCAGACCCGACAGGGGGGATCAGCCCCAGCATTTT.

This clonotype came up many times. The J gene is TRBJ2-5, the V gene TRBV7-2; the match to TRBD1 covers 11 bases. The germline gives CDR1 SGHTA, CDR2 FQGNSA. The CDR3 runs to 15 residues. The junction had 3 bases not matched to a gene; V was cut back by 3 bases and J by 3 bases. The CDR3 DNA sequence: TGTGCCAGCAGCTTGAGGACAGGGGGCGAAGAGACCCAGTACTTC. Protein sequence: CASSLRTGGEETQYF.

This clonotype was observed at least ten times. The genes are TRBV4-2 and TRBJ2-1; D gene unclear. CDR1 is LGHNA and CDR2 is YNFKEQ in the germline V gene. This CDR3 region has 15 residues. V dropped 0 bases and J dropped 0 bases, with 6 bases sitting between them. The CDR3 spells CASSQEPSSYNEQFF. The CDR3 region has the DNA TGTGCCAGCAGCCAAGAGCCCAGCTCCTACAATGAGCAGTTCTTC.

This clonotype showed up many times. The chain is built from TRBV6-2 or TRBV6-3 and TRBJ2-7; 8 positions agree with TRBD2. The CDR3 contains 13 residues. Germline V gives CDR1 MNHEY, CDR2 SVGEGT. The V gene end was trimmed by 5 bases and the J gene end by 6 bases; junction bases not matched to a gene: 6. The CDR3, as DNA: TGTGCCAGCAGTCCCCGACTAGCGCTCGAGCAGTACTTC. It is translated as CASSPRLALEQYF.